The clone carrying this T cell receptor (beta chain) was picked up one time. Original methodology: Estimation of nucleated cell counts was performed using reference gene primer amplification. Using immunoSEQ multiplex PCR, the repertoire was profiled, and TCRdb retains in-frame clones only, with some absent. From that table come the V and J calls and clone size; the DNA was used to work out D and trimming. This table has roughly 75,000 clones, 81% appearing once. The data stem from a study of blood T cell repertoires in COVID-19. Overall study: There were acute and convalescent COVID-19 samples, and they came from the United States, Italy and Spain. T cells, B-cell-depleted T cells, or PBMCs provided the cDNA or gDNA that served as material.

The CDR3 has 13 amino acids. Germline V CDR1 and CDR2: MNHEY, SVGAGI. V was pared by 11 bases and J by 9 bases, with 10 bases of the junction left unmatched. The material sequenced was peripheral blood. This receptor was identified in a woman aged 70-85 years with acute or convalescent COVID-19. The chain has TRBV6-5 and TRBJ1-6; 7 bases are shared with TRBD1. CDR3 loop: CAGKTGLGSPLHF. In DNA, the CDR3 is TGTGCCGGCAAGACAGGGTTGGGTTCACCCCTCCACTTT.